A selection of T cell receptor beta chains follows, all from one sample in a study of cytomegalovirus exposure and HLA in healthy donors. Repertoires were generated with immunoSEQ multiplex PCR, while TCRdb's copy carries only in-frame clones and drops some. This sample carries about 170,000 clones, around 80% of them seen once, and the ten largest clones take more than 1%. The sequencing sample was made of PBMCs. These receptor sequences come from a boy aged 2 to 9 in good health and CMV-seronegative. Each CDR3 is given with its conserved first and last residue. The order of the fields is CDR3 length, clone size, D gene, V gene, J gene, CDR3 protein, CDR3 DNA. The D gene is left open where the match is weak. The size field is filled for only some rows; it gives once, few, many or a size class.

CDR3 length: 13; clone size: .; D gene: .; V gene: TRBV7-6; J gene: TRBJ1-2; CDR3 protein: CASSLGLNYGYTF; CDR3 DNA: TGTGCCAGCAGCTTAGGGCTTAACTATGGCTACACCTTC
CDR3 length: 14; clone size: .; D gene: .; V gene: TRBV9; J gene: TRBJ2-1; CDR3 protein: CASSVASSYNEQFF; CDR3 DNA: TGTGCCAGCAGCGTAGCCTCGAGTTACAATGAGCAGTTCTTC
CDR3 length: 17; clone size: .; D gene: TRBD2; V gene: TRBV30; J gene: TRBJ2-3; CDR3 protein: CAWSGGLAGSSTDTQYF; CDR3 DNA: TGTGCCTGGAGTGGGGGACTAGCGGGCTCTAGCACAGATACGCAGTATTTT
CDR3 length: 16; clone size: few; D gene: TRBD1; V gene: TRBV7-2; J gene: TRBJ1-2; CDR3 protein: CASSLASQGARYGYTF; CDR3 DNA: TGTGCCAGCAGCTTAGCATCGCAGGGGGCGAGGTATGGCTACACCTTC
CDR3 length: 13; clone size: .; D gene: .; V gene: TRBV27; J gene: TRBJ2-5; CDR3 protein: CASSLQGRETQYF; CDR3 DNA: TGTGCCAGCAGCCTACAGGGAAGAGAGACCCAGTACTTC
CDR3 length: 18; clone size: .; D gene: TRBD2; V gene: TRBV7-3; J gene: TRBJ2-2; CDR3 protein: CASSPGAGTSGSTGELFF; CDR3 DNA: TGTGCCAGCAGCCCGGGGGCCGGGACTAGCGGGAGCACCGGGGAGCTGTTTTTT
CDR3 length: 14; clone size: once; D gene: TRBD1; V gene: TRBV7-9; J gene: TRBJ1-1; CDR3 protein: CASSRQGGDTEAFF; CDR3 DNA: TGTGCCAGCAGCCGACAGGGAGGAGACACTGAAGCTTTCTTT
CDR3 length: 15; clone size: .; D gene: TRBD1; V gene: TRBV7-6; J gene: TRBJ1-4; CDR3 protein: CASSPNRGINEKLFF; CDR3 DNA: TGTGCCAGCAGCCCAAACAGGGGAATTAATGAAAAACTGTTTTTT
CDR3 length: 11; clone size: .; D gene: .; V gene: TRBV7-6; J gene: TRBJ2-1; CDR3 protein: CASSINNEQFF; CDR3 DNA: TGTGCCAGCAGCATAAACAATGAGCAGTTCTTC
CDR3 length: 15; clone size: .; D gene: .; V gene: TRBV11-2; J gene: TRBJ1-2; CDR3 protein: CASSLAGRGLYGHTF; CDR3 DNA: TGTGCCAGCAGCTTAGCGGGGAGGGGTCTCTATGGCCACACCTTC
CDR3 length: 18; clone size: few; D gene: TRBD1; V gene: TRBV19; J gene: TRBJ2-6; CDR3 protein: CASRSGGQGAYGANVLTF; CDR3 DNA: TGTGCCAGTAGGTCGGGCGGACAGGGGGCGTATGGGGCCAACGTCCTGACTTTC
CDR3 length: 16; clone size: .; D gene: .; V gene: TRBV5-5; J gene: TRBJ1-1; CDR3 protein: CASSLNTGEVGTEAFF; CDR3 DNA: TGTGCCAGCAGCTTGAATACCGGGGAAGTGGGAACTGAAGCTTTCTTT
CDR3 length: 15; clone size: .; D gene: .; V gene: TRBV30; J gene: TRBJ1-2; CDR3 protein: CAWSAGVTGNYGYTF; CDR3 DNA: TGTGCCTGGAGCGCAGGGGTTACCGGTAACTATGGCTACACCTTC
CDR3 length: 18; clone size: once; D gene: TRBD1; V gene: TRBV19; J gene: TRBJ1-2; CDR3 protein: CASSIGGQGPFLRDGYTF; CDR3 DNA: TGTGCCAGTAGTATAGGCGGACAGGGTCCCTTTCTAAGGGATGGCTACACCTTC
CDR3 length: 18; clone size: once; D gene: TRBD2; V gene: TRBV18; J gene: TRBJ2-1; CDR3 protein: CASSPKVPGLAGNNEQFF; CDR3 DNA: TGTGCCAGCTCCCCAAAGGTACCGGGACTAGCGGGAAACAATGAGCAGTTCTTC
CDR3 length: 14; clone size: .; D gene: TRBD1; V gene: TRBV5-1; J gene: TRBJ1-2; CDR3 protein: CASSFGQGFGGYTF; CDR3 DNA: TGCGCCAGCAGCTTCGGACAGGGGTTCGGGGGCTACACCTTC